Shown below are 22 T cell receptor beta chains from a single sample sequenced in a study of Graves' ophthalmopathy and Graves' hyperthyroidism. For repertoire sequencing, the TCR beta CDR3 regions were amplified from RNA transcripts. First-round RT-PCR used HTBI primers; second-round multiplex PCR followed. TCRdb redid the calling of the multiplex PCR reads with MiXCR, one entry per CDR3 protein. Of approximately 540,000 distinct CDR3 sequences in the sample, about 40% were seen once. Sequencing was performed on peripheral blood or thyroid tissue (not recorded which). These receptors all stem from an adult man with Graves' hyperthyroidism.

In its sample, this clonotype was seen once. The rearrangement joins TRBV29-1 to TRBJ2-5, with 9 nucleotides matching TRBD1. With V trimmed by 6 bases and J by 4 bases, 6 bases remained unmatched. CDR1 SQVTM and CDR2 ANQGSEA come from the germline V gene. The CDR3 spans 13 residues. CDR3 coding DNA: TGCAGCGTAGATGGACAGGGGAGAGAGACCCAGTACTTC. Translated: CSVDGQGRETQYF.

The J gene is TRBJ2-3, the V gene TRBV29-1; the D call may be TRBD1 or TRBD2 (5 bases each). The CDR3 totals 15 residues. Germline assignment: CDR1 SQVTM and CDR2 ANQGSEA. With 3 bases removed from V and 1 base from J, the gap between germline ends came to 14 bases. DNA of the CDR3: TGCAGCGTTGATGGCGCTTGGGACGGCACAGATACGCAGTATTTT. Its translation: CSVDGAWDGTDTQYF.

This rearrangement joins TRBV20-1 to TRBJ2-7, with D possibly TRBD1 on 6 matching bases. There are 14 residues in the CDR3. Per germline, CDR1 DFQATT and CDR2 SNEGSKA (reference sequence). Trimming removed 5 bases at V and 3 bases at J, with 17 bases between. The DNA for the CDR3 is TGCAGTGCTGGACCTAAGGGACAAATCTACGAGCAGTACTTC. Its translation: CSAGPKGQIYEQYF.

This clonotype was seen many times. This chain joins TRBV5-8 and TRBJ2-2; 7 nucleotides agree with TRBD2. This CDR3 spans 14 amino acids. V lost 4 bases to trimming and J lost 6 bases; unmatched junction nucleotides: 6. CDR1 and CDR2 from the germline V gene are SGHTS and YDEGEE. CDR3 in amino acids: CASSPGEGPGELFF. DNA for the CDR3: TGTGCCAGCAGCCCCGGGGAGGGACCCGGGGAGCTGTTTTTT.

This clonotype was observed many times. This sequence joins TRBV20-1 and TRBJ1-1; D is uncertain. Germline CDR1 reads DFQATT; CDR2 reads SNEGSKA (reference sequence). V lost 3 bases and J lost 5, with 10 bases in between. This CDR3 is 12 amino acids long. The CDR3 protein is CSASPLRTEAFF. The CDR3 DNA reads as TGCAGTGCTAGCCCCCTGAGGACTGAAGCTTTCTTT.

There are many counts of this clonotype. The genes are TRBV5-1 and TRBJ1-2; D is perhaps TRBD1 (5 bases). This CDR3 region has 14 residues. The V end lost 4 bases, the J end lost 6 bases, and 16 bases lay between the germline ends. Per germline, CDR1 SGHRS and CDR2 YFSETQ. The CDR3 region is CASSRTGARDGYTF. CDR3 coding DNA: TGCGCCAGCAGCCGGACTGGGGCTCGGGATGGCTACACCTTC.

This clonotype was recorded at least ten times. The chain combines TRBV10-3 with TRBJ2-2; weak D call: TRBD2 (6 bases). V lost 7 bases and J lost 1, with 7 bases in between. The germline CDR1 and CDR2 sequences are ENHRY and SYGVKD. This CDR3 comprises 13 residues. The CDR3 is CAIMGGNTGELFF. CDR3 nucleotides: TGTGCCATCATGGGGGGGAACACCGGGGAGCTGTTTTTT.

This clonotype is a singleton in its sample. The chain has TRBV20-1 and TRBJ2-3; 9 bases are a match to TRBD1. Losses at the gene ends were 6 bases for V and 6 bases for J; bases not matched to a gene: 10. The length of the CDR3 is 14 residues. Germline CDR1 DFQATT, CDR2 SNEGSKA (reference sequence). This chain's CDR3 is CSAMTGGVWDTQYF. Written as DNA, the CDR3 is TGCAGTGCAATGACAGGGGGAGTTTGGGATACGCAGTATTTT.

In this sample, this clonotype turned up many times. The chain recombines TRBV5-1 with TRBJ1-1; D not resolved. The CDR3 runs to 14 residues. Trimming removed 4 bases at V and 0 bases at J, with 10 bases between. Germline CDR1 reads SGHRS; CDR2 reads YFSETQ. CDR3 protein: CASSQTVMNTEAFF. Here the CDR3 DNA reads TGCGCCAGCAGCCAAACAGTGATGAACACTGAAGCTTTCTTT.

This chain links TRBV5-4 with TRBJ1-2; 10 nucleotides align to TRBD1. The V and J ends lost 5 bases and 0 bases, in that order; junction bases with no gene match: 13. This CDR3 is built from 18 residues. The germline V gene encodes CDR1 SGHNT and CDR2 YYREEE (reference sequence). In nucleotides, the CDR3 is TGTGCCAGCAGTACACCAACCGGGACAGGGGTAGCTAACTATGGCTACACCTTC. Amino acid sequence: CASSTPTGTGVANYGYTF.

The table lists this clonotype with many counts. The chain uses TRBV2 and TRBJ2-5, with unresolved D. V lost 2 bases and J lost 10, with 17 bases in between. The germline CDR1 and CDR2 sequences are SNHLY and FYNNEI. The CDR3 length is 14 residues. CDR3 DNA: TGTGCCAGCAGTGAAAATCTAGGCCAGAACTTCCAGTACTTC. Translated: CASSENLGQNFQYF.

Concerning this clonotype: A read error is likely, as this CDR3 ends without the conserved phenylalanine or tryptophan. No DNA is shown, since the ends of the CDR3 on it are uncertain; the CDR3 is the one TCRdb lists. This sequence joins TRBV10-3 and TRBJ1-5. The CDR3 totals 8 residues, both ends included. Per germline, CDR1 ENHRY and CDR2 SYGVKD. The CDR3 spells CAISESQE.

This clonotype came up a few times. This sequence joins TRBV10-3 and TRBJ2-3; 7 bases line up with TRBD2. This CDR3 spans 15 amino acids. V lost 5 bases, J lost 6 bases, and 11 bases stayed unmatched. The V gene's germline CDR1 is ENHRY and CDR2 SYGVKD. The CDR3 reads CAISPSGARLDTQYF. In DNA, the CDR3 is TGTGCCATCAGTCCCAGCGGGGCTCGGCTCGATACGCAGTATTTT.

This clonotype was observed at least ten times. This chain links TRBV2 with TRBJ1-6; TRBD1 is a possible D gene (5 bases). This CDR3 region has 17 residues. The V end lost 0 bases, the J end lost 5 bases, and 14 bases lay between the germline ends. The germline CDR1 and CDR2 sequences are SNHLY and FYNNEI. CDR3: CASSEAGGAIHNSPLHF. CDR3 sequence (DNA): TGTGCCAGCAGTGAAGCCGGGGGTGCCATTCATAATTCACCCCTCCACTTT.

Ten or more counts support this clonotype. An end of the junction does not agree with germline; a read error may underlie this. V gene TRBV2 combines with J gene TRBJ2-7, with D perhaps being TRBD1 or TRBD2 (5 bases each). From germline, CDR1 is SNHLY and CDR2 FYNNEI. The CDR3 runs to 13 residues. The CDR3 here is CASQGTGSYGQYF. CDR3 sequence (DNA): TGTGCCAGCCAAGGGACGGGCTCCTACGGGCAGTACTTC.

The chain combines TRBV20-1 with TRBJ2-7; 7 nucleotides match TRBD1. Germline V CDR1 and CDR2: DFQATT, SNEGSKA (reference sequence). J was trimmed by 4 bases and V by 0 bases; bases with no gene match: 12. The CDR3 has 16 residues. The CDR3 spells CSARDSIGRGIYEQYF. CDR3 bases: TGCAGTGCTAGAGATTCGATTGGCAGGGGGATATACGAGCAGTACTTC.

V is TRBV2 and J is TRBJ1-5, with D tentatively TRBD1 (5 bases). Trimming removed 6 bases at V and 11 bases at J, with 14 bases between. Germline V gene lookup returns CDR1 SNHLY and CDR2 FYNNEI. This CDR3 comprises 12 residues. The CDR3 sequence is CASSRGAGSQHF. The CDR3 DNA reads as TGTGCCAGCAGCCGCGGGGCAGGTTCCCAGCATTTT.

This clonotype has only a few counts. The CDR3 protein is CASSSPDSNEKLFF. In DNA, the CDR3 is TGTGCCAGCAGCAGCCCGGACAGTAATGAAAAACTGTTTTTT. The V call is TRBV13, the J call TRBJ1-4; D may be TRBD1 (6 bases). This CDR3 contains 14 residues. V was trimmed by 5 bases and J by 4 bases, leaving 11 bases between them. Germline V gene sequence: CDR1 PRHDT, CDR2 FYEKMQ (reference sequence). The whole variable domain, remainder taken from reference TRBV13 and TRBJ1-4, is AAGVIQSPRHLIKEKRETATLKCYPIPRHDTVYWYQQGPGQDPQFLISFYEKMQSDKGSIPDRFSAQQFSDYHSELNMSSLELGDSALYFCASSSPDSNEKLFFGSGTQLSVL.

Comment on this clonotype: A much larger clone is a single base away; this may be a read error. Lacking the conserved final phenylalanine or tryptophan, this CDR3 likely reflects a read error. The gene calls are TRBV12-3 or TRBV12-4 and TRBJ2-7; tentative D call: TRBD1 (6 bases). V lost 6 bases and J lost 6, with 9 bases in between. This CDR3 spans 11 amino acids. CDR3 nucleotide sequence: TGTGCCAGCAGGCTCAGGGGCGAGCAGTACCTC. Encoded protein: CASRLRGEQYL.

As for this clonotype: Just one base apart from a much larger clone, this may be a read error. As the CDR3 is not closed by the conserved phenylalanine or tryptophan, this likely results from a read error. The V call is TRBV27, the J call TRBJ1-1; 7 bases align to TRBD1. Germline lookup yields CDR1 MNHEY and CDR2 SMNVEV (reference sequence). The CDR3 extends over 13 amino acids. V trimming: 5 bases; J trimming: 4 bases; junction bases outside the gene matches: 4. For the CDR3, the DNA is TGTGCCAGCAGTATGACAGGGTCCACTGAAGCTTTCCTT. It is translated as CASSMTGSTEAFL.

This chain connects TRBV29-1 to TRBJ2-5; TRBD2 matches at 12 bases. V trimming: 4 bases; J trimming: 5 bases; junction bases outside the gene matches: 14. This CDR3 is 17 amino acids long. Germline-derived CDR1 and CDR2 are SQVTM and ANQGSEA. Written as DNA, the CDR3 is TGCAGCGTTGGGGGTTCTAGCGGGAGGGCCCTGGAGGAGACCCAGTACTTC. Translated, it gives CSVGGSSGRALEETQYF.

This clonotype was seen just once. The chain links TRBV11-2 to TRBJ1-6; D might be TRBD1 (6 bases). Trimming removed 6 bases at V and 13 bases at J, with 16 bases between. The CDR3 has 13 residues. Germline values: CDR1 SGHAT, CDR2 FQNNGV. As DNA, the CDR3 is TGTGCCAGCAGTGAACAGGGAAATCAGCCCCTCCACTTT. It translates to CASSEQGNQPLHF.